The 7 T cell receptor beta chains in this list originate from one sample, sequenced in a study of cytomegalovirus exposure and HLA in healthy donors. The study ran its PCR with 60 Vbeta and 13 Jbeta primers. TCRdb keeps only in-frame clones here, not all; method: immunoSEQ multiplex PCR. The sample holds approximately 100,000 clones, more than 75% seen once. Sequencing was performed on PBMCs. These receptors all stem from a middle-aged woman in good health and CMV-seropositive.

CDR3 nucleotides: TGTGCCAGCAGCCAACCGGGACTAGTGGGCGAGGGGCAGTACTTC. Translating gives CASSQPGLVGEGQYF. V and J are TRBV4-2 and TRBJ2-7; 8 bases are a match to TRBD2. The V segment lost 2 bases and the J segment 9 bases; nucleotides outside the gene matches: 12. Germline V gene data show CDR1 as LGHNA and CDR2 as YNFKEQ. The CDR3 length is 15 residues.

The rearrangement joins TRBV30 to TRBJ1-5; weak D call: TRBD1 (5 bases). V lost 3 bases and J 7 bases, leaving 19 bases between the germline ends. Germline CDR1 and CDR2: GTSNPN and SVGIG (reference sequence). This CDR3 contains 15 residues. The CDR3 DNA reads as TGTGCCTGGAGCCCTTACTGGGGGGGGGAGCAGCCCCAGCATTTT. It yields the protein CAWSPYWGGEQPQHF.

The rearrangement links TRBV7-9 to TRBJ1-1, with D uncertain. Germline loops: CDR1 SEHNR, CDR2 FQNEAQ (reference sequence). The CDR3 is made up of 13 amino acids. With 3 bases removed from V and 3 bases from J, the gap between germline ends came to 8 bases. The CDR3 protein is CASSLNSDTEAFF. The CDR3 DNA follows: TGTGCCAGCAGCTTGAATAGTGACACTGAAGCTTTCTTT.

This rearrangement joins TRBV2 to TRBJ1-5; D gene ambiguous. Between the trimmed V and J ends, which lost 9 bases and 2 bases, there was a span of 14 bases. Germline CDR1 reads SNHLY; CDR2 reads FYNNEI. The CDR3 length is 14 residues. The CDR3 nucleotides are TGTGCCAGTAGAGGCAGGCGGGGCAATCAGCCCCAGCATTTT. This gives the protein CASRGRRGNQPQHF.

The gene calls are TRBV25-1 and TRBJ1-6; TRBD1 might be the D (5 bases). The CDR3 contains 15 residues. Per the germline V gene, CDR1 is MGHDK and CDR2 is SYGVNS. Trimming shortened V by 7 bases and J by 1 base, and 11 bases separated the two germline ends. CDR3: CASMGGSSYNSPLHF. The CDR3 nucleotides are TGTGCCAGCATGGGGGGTAGTTCCTATAATTCACCCCTCCACTTT.

The genes are TRBV4-2 and TRBJ1-2, with a tentative D call TRBD1 (5 bases). Looked up from germline, CDR1 is LGHNA and CDR2 is YNFKEQ. Deletions cut 2 bases from V and 2 bases from J, with 9 bases between. The CDR3 length is 14 residues. CDR3: CASSQTDRNYGYTF. CDR3 in DNA: TGTGCCAGCAGCCAAACCGACAGAAACTATGGCTACACCTTC.

The chain uses TRBV6-5 and TRBJ2-7; D unresolved. V was shortened by 8 bases and J by 2 bases, with 10 bases between the two germline ends. CDR3 length: 12 amino acids. The germline V gene has CDR1 MNHEY and CDR2 SVGAGI. The chain's CDR3 is CASAADPYEQYF. The CDR3 DNA is TGTGCCAGCGCGGCAGACCCCTACGAGCAGTACTTC.